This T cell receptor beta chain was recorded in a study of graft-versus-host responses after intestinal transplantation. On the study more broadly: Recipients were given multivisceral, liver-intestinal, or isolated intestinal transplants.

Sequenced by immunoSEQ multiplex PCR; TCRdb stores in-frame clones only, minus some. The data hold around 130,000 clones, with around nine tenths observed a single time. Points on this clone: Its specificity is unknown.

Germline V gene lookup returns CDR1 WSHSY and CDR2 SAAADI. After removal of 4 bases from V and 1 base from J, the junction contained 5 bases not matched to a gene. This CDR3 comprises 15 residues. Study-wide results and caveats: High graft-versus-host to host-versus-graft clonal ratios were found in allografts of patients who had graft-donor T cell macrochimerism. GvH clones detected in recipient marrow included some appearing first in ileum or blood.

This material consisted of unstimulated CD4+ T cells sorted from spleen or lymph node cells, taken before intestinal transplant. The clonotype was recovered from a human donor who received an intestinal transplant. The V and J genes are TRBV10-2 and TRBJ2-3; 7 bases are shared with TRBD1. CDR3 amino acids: CASSVEGAGTDTQYF. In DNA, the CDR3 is TGCGCCAGCAGTGTAGAGGGGGCGGGCACAGATACGCAGTATTTT.